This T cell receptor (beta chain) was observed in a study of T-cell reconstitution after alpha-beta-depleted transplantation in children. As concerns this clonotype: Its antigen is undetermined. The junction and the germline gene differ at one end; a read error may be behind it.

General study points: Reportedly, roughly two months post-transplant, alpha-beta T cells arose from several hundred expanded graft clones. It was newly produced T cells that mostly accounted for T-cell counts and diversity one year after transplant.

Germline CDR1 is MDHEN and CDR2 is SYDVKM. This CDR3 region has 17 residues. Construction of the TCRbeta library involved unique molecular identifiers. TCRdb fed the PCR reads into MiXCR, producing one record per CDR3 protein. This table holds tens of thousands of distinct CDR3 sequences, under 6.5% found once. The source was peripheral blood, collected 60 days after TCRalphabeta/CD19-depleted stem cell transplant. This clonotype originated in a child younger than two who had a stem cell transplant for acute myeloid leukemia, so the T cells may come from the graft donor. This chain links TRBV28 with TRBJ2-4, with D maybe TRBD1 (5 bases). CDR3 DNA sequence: TGTGGCAGCAGTTTATTCAGGGATGTACTTGCCAAAAACATTCAGTACTTC. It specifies CGSSLFRDVLAKNIQYF.